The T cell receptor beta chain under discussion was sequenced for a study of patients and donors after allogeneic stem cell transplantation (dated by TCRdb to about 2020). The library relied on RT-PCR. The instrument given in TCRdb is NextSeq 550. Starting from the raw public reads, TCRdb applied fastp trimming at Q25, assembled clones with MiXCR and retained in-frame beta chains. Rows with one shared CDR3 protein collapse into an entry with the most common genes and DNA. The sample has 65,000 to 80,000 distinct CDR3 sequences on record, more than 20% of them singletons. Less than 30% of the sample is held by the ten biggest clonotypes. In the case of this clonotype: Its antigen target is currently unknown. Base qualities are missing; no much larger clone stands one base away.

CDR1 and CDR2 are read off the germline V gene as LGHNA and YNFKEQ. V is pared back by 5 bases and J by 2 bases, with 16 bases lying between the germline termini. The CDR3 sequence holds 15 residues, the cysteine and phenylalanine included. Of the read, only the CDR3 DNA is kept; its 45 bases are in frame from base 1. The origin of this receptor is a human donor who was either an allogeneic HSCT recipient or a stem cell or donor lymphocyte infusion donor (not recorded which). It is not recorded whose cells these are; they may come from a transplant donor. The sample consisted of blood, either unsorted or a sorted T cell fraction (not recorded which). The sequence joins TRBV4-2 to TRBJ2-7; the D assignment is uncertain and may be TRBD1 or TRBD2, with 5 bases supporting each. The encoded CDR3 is CASSGRDLGTYEQYF. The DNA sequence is TGTGCCAGCAGCGGCCGGGACCTTGGAACCTACGAGCAGTACTTC.